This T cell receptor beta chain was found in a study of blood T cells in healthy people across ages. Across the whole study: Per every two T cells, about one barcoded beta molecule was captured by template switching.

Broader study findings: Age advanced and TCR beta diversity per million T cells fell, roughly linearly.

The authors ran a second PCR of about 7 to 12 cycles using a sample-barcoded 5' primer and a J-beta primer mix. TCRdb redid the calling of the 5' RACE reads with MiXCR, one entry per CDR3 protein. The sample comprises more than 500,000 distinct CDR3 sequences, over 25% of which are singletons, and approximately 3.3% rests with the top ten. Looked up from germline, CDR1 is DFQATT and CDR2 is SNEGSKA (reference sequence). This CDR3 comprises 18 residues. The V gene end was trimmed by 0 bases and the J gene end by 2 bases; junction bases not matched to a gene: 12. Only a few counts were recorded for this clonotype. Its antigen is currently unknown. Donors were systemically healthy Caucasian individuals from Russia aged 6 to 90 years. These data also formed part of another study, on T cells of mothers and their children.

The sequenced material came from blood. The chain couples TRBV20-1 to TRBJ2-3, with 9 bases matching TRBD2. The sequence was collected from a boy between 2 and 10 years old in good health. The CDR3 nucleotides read TGCAGTGCTAGAGATCCCCCCCTTTCTAGCGGGATCACAGATACGCAGTATTTT. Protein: CSARDPPLSSGITDTQYF.